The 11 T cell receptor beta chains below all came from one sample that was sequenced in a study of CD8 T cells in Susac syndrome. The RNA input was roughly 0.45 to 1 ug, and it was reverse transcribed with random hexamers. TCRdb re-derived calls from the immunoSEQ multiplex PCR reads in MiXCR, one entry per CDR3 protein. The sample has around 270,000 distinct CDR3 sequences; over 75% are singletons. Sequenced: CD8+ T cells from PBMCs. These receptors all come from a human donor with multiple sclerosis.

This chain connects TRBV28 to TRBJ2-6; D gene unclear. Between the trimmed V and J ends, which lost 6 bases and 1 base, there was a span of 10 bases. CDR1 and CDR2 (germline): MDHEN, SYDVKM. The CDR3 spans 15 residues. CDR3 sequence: CASSLHRSGANVLTF. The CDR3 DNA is TGTGCCAGCAGCTTACACCGATCTGGGGCCAACGTCCTGACTTTC.

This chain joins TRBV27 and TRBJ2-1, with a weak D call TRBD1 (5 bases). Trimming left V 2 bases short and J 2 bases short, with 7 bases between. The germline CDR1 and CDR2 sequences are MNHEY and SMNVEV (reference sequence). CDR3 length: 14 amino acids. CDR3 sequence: CASSLQDTYNEQFF. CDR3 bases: TGTGCCAGCAGTTTACAGGACACCTACAATGAGCAGTTCTTC.

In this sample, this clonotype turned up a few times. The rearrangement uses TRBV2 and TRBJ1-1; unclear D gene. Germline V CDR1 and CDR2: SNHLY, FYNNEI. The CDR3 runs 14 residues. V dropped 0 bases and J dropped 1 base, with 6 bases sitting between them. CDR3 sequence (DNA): TGTGCCAGCAGTGAAGCAGGGCCGAACACTGAAGCTTTCTTT. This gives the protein CASSEAGPNTEAFF.

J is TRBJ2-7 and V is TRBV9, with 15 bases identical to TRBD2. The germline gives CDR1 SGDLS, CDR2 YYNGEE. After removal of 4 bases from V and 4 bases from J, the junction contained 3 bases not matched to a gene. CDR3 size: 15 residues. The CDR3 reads CASSFGTSGGYEQYF. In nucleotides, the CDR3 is TGTGCCAGCAGCTTCGGGACTAGCGGGGGGTACGAGCAGTACTTC.

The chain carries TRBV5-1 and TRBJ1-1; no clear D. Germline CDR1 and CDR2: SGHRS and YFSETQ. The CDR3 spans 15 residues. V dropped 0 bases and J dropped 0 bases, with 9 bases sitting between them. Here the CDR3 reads CASSLEPDLNTEAFF. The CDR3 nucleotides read TGCGCCAGCAGCTTGGAACCAGATCTGAACACTGAAGCTTTCTTT.

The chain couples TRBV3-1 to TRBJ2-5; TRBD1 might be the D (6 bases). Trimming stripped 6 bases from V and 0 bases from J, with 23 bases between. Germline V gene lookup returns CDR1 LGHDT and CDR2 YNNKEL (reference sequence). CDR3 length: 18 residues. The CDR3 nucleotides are TGTGCCAGCAGTCCTGGGAGCGCGACAGGCCCCTACCAAGAGACCCAGTACTTC. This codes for CASSPGSATGPYQETQYF.

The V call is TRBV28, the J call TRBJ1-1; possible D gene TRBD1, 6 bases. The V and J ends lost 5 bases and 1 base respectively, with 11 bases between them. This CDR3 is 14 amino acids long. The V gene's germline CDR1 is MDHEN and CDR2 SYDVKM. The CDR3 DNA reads TGTGCCAGCAGTGGTCAGGGGCGGAACACTGAAGCTTTCTTT. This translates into CASSGQGRNTEAFF.

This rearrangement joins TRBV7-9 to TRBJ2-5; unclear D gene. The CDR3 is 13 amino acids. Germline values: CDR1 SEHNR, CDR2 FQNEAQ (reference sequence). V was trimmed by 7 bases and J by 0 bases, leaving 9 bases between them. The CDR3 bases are TGTGCCAGCACCGAGACAAACCAAGAGACCCAGTACTTC. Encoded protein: CASTETNQETQYF.

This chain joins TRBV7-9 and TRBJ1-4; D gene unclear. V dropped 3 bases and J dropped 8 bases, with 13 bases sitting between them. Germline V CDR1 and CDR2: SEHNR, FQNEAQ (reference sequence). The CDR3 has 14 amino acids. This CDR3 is CASSFKEGREKLFF. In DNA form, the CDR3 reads TGTGCCAGCAGCTTTAAGGAAGGGCGGGAAAAACTGTTTTTT. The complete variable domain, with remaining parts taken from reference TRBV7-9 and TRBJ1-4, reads DTGVSQNPRHKITKRGQNVTFRCDPISEHNRLYWYRQTLGQGPEFLTYFQNEAQLEKSRLLSDRFSAERPKGSFSTLEIQRTEQGDSAMYLCASSFKEGREKLFFGSGTQLSVL.

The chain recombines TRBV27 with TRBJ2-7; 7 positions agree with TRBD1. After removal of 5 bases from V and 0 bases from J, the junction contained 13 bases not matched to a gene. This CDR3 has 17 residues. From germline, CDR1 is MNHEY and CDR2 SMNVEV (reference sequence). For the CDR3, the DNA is TGTGCCAGCAGTCCACACCCGGACAGGCGAAGCTCCTACGAGCAGTACTTC. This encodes CASSPHPDRRSSYEQYF.

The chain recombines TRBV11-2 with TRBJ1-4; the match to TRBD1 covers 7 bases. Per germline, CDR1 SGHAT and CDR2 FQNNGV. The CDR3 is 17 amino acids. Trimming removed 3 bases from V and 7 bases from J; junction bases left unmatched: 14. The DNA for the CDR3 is TGTGCCAGCAGCTTTGTGTTTTTGGAGGCAGGGGGTGAAAAACTGTTTTTT. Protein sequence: CASSFVFLEAGGEKLFF.